This T cell receptor (beta chain) was identified during a study of blood T cell repertoires in COVID-19. Across the whole study: PBMCs, B-cell-depleted T cells, or T cells provided the cDNA or gDNA that made up the material.

The CDR3 is 14 residues long. CDR1 is MNHEY and CDR2 is SVGAGI in the germline V gene. Trimming cost V 4 bases and J 7 bases, with 14 bases left between them. This table comes from immunoSEQ multiplex PCR, and its TCRdb copy is limited to in-frame clones, with some not included. The sample gives more than 80,000 clones, around 86% of which show up once; about 5% is in the top ten. The specimen was peripheral blood. This sequence joins TRBV6-5 and TRBJ2-1; a possible D gene is TRBD2 (5 bases). The source is a man aged 35 to 55 with acute or convalescent COVID-19. CDR3 nucleotides: TGTGCCAGCAGTTCCGCGGGCTGGGTAAATGAGCAGTTCTTC. It specifies CASSSAGWVNEQFF.